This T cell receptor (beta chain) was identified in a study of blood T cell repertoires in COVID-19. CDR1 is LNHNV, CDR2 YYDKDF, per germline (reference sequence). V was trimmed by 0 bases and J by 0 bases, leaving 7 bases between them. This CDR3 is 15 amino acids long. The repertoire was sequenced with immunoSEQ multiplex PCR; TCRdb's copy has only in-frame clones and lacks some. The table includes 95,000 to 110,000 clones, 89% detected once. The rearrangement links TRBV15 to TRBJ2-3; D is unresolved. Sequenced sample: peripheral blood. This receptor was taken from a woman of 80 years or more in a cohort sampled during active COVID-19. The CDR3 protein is CATSRDARSTDTQYF. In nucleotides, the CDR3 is TGTGCCACCAGCAGAGATGCGCGGAGCACAGATACGCAGTATTTT.